This T cell receptor (beta chain) was captured by sequencing in a study of T cells in Graves' hyperthyroidism and ophthalmopathy. Across the study: Staff took peripheral blood when the initial diagnosis was made, before any treatment began. Findings of the study overall: Blood shared most expanded thyroid clonotypes above 0.001. Ophthalmopathy prediction by the model preceded onset by a median about 6 months.

Based on clinical symptoms, serum thyroxine and TRAb, thyroid ultrasound and orbital computed tomography, diagnoses were reached. V lost 0 bases and J lost 5, with 11 bases in between. This CDR3 region has 15 residues. Germline V gives CDR1 MGHRA, CDR2 YSYEKL. As for this clonotype: Its antigen remains unidentified.

RNA transcripts were the template for amplifying TCR beta CDR3 regions. HTBI primers drove first-round RT-PCR of the TCR CDR3. TCRdb passed the multiplex PCR reads through MiXCR, listing each CDR3 protein once. This repertoire shows about 380,000 distinct CDR3 sequences, roughly 18% found once; its top ten account for roughly two fifths. The sample comprised blood. The TCR was taken from a man between 18 and 35 years old with Graves' ophthalmopathy. The V call is TRBV4-1, the J call TRBJ1-5; tentatively, D is TRBD1 (5 bases). The CDR3 nucleotides are TGCGCCAGCAGCCAAGATCAAATGGGACATCAGCCCCAGCATTTT. This translates into CASSQDQMGHQPQHF.